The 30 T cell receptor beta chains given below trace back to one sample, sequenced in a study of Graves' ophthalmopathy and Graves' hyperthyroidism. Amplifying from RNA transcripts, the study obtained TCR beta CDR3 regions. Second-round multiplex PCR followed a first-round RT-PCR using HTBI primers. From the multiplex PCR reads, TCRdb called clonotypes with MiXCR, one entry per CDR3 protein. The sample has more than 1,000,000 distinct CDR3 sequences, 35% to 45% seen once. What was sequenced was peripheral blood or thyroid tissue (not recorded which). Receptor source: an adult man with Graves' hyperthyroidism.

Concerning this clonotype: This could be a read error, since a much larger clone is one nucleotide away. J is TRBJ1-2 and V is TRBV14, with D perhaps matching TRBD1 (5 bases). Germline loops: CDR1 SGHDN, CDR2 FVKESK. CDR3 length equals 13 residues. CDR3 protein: CASSPRTTDGYAF. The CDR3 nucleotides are TGTGCCAGCAGCCCCCGGACAACGGATGGCTACGCCTTC.

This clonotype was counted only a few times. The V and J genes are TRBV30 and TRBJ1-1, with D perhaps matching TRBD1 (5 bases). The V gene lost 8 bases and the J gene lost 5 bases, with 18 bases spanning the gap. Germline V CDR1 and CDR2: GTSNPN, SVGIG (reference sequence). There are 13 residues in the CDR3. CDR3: CAGRVRVRTEAFF. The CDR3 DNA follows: TGTGCCGGACGGGTCAGGGTCCGGACTGAAGCTTTCTTT.

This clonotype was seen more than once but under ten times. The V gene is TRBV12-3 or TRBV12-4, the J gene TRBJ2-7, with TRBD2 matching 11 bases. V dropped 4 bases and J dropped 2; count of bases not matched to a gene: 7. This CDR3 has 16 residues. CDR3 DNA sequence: TGTGCCAGCAGTTACCCTAGCGGGGGGACTCCCTACGAGCAGTACTTC. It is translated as CASSYPSGGTPYEQYF.

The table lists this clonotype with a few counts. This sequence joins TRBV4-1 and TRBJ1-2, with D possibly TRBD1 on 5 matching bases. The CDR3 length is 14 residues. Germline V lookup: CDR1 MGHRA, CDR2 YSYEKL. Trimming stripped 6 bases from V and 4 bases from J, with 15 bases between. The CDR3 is CASRQPRGGYGYTF. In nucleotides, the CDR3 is TGCGCCAGCAGGCAGCCTCGGGGGGGCTATGGCTACACCTTC.

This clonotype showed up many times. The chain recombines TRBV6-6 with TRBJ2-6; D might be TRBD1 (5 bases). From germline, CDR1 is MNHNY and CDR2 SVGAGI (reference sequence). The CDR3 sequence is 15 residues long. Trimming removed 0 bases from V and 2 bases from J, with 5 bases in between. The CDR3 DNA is TGTGCCAGCAGTTACTCAGGGGCTGGGGCCAACGTCCTGACTTTC. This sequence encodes CASSYSGAGANVLTF.

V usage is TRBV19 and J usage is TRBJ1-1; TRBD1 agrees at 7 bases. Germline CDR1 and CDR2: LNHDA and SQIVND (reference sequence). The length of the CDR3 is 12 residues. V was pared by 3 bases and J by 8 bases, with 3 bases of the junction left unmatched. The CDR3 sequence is CASSMGTVEAFF. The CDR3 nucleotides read TGTGCCAGTAGTATGGGGACAGTCGAAGCTTTCTTT.

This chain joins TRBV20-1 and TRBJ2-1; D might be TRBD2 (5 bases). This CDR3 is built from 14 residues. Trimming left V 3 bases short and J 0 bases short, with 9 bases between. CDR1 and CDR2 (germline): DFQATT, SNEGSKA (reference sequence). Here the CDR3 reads CSARAGSSYNEQFF. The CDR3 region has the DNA TGCAGTGCTAGGGCGGGTAGCTCCTACAATGAGCAGTTCTTC.

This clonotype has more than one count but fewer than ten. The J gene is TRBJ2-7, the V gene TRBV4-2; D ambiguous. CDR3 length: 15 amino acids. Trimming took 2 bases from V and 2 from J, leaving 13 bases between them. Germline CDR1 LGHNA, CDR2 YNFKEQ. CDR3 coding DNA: TGTGCCAGCAGCCAAACGGGTGGTTTGGCCTACGAGCAGTACTTC. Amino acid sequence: CASSQTGGLAYEQYF.

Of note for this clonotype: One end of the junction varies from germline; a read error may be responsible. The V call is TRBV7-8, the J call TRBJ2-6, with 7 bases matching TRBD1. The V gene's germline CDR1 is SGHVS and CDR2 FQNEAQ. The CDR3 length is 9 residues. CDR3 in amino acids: CAAGGTEAF. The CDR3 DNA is TGTGCTGCAGGGGGAACGGAAGCTTTC.

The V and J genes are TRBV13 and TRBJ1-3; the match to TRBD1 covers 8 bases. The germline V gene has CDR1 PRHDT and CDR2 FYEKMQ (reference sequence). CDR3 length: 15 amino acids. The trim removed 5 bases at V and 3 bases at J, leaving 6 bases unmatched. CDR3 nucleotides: TGTGCCAGCAGCGTTGGACAGGGAAATGGAAACACCATATATTTT. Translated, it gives CASSVGQGNGNTIYF.

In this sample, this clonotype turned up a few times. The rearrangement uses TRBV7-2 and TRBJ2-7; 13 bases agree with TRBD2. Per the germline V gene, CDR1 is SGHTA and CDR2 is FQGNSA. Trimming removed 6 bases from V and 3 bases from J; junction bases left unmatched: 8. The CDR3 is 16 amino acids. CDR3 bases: TGTGCCAGCAGTTCGAGGACTAGCGGGAGAATCTACGAGCAGTACTTC. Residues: CASSSRTSGRIYEQYF.

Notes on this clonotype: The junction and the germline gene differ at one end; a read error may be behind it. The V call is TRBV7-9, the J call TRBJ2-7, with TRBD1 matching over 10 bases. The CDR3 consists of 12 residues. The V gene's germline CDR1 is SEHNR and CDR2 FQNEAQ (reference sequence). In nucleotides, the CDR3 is TGTGCCGGCAGCCGGACAGGGGGAGAGCAGTACTTC. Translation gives CAGSRTGGEQYF.

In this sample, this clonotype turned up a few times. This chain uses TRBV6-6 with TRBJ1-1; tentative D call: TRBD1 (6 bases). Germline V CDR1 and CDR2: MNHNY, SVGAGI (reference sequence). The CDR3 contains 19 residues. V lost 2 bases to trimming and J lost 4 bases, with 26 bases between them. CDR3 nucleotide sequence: TGTGCCAGCAGTTACGATTTCTTGCAGGGGCCAGTATCCATCACTGAAGCTTTCTTT. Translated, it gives CASSYDFLQGPVSITEAFF.

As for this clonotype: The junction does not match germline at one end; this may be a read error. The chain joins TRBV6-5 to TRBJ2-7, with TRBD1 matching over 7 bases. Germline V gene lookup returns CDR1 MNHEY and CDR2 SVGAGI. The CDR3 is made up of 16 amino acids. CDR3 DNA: TGTGCCGGCAGTTACACCTACAGGGGCTCTCTTAACGAGCAGTACTTC. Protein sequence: CAGSYTYRGSLNEQYF.

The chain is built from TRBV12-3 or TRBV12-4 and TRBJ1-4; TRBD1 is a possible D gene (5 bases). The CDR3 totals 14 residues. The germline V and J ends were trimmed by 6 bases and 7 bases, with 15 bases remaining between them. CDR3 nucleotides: TGTGCCAGCAGCTCCCAGACAGAAGCTGAAAAACTGTTTTTT. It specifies CASSSQTEAEKLFF.

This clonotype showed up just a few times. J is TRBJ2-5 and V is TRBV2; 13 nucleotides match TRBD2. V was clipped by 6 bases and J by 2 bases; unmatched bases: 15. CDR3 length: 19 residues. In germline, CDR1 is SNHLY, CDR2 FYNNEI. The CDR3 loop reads CASRKSWTSGGGRQETQYF. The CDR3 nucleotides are TGTGCCAGCAGAAAGTCCTGGACTAGCGGGGGAGGACGACAAGAGACCCAGTACTTC.

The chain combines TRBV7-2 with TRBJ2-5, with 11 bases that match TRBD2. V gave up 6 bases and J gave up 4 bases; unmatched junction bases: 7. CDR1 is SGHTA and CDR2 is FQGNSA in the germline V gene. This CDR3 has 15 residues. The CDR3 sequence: CASSQLAGASETQYF. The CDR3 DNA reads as TGTGCCAGCAGTCAACTAGCGGGAGCATCAGAGACCCAGTACTTC.

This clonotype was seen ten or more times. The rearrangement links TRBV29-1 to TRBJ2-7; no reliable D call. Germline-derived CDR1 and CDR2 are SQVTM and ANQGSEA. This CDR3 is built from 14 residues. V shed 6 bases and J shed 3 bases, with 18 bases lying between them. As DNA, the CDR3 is TGCAGCGTGGTAGGCGGACCGGGCAACTACGAGCAGTACTTC. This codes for CSVVGGPGNYEQYF.

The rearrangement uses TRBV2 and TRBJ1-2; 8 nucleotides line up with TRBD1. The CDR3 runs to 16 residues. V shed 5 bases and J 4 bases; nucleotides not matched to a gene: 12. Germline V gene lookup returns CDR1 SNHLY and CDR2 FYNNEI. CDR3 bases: TGTGCCAGCAGTCCCCAGGGGGCCGGGTTAAGCTATGGCTACACCTTC. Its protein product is CASSPQGAGLSYGYTF.

CDR3 region: CASTPGPYQPQHF. The CDR3 nucleotides are TGTGCCAGCACCCCCGGTCCGTATCAGCCCCAGCATTTT. The chain joins TRBV12-3 or TRBV12-4 to TRBJ1-5; D unclear. Trimming removed 7 bases from V and 5 bases from J, with 12 bases in between. The CDR3 has 13 amino acids.

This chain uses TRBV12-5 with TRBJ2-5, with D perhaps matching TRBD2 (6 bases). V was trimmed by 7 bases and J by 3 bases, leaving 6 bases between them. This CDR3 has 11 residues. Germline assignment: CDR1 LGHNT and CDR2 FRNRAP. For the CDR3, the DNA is TGTGCTAGTGCGGGGGAAGAGACCCAGTACTTC. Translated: CASAGEETQYF.

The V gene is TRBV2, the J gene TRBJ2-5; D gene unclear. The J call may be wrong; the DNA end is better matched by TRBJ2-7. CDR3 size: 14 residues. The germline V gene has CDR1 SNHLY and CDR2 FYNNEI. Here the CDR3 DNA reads TGTGCCAGCAGTAACGTTGGGCTTACCTACGAGCAGTACTTC. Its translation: CASSNVGLTYEQYF.

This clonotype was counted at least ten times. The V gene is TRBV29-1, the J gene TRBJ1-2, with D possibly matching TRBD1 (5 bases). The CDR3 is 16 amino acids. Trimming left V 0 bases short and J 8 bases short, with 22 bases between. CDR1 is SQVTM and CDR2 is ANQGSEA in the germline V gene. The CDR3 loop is CSVEDLGGTARGGYTF. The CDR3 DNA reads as TGCAGCGTTGAAGATCTGGGCGGGACGGCAAGGGGAGGCTACACCTTC.

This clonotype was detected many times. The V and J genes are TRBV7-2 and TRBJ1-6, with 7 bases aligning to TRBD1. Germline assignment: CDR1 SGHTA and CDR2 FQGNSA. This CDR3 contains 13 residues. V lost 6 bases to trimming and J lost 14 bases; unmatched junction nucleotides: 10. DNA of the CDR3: TGTGCCAGCAGTTCCCGACAGGGAGCCTCCCTCCACTTT. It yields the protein CASSSRQGASLHF.

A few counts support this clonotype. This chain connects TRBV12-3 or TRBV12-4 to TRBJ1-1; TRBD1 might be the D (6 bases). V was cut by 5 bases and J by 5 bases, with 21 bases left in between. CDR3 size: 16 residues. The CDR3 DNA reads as TGTGCCAGCAGTCCCCCCAGGGGTTTCTCCGCTACTGAAGCTTTCTTT. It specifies CASSPPRGFSATEAFF.

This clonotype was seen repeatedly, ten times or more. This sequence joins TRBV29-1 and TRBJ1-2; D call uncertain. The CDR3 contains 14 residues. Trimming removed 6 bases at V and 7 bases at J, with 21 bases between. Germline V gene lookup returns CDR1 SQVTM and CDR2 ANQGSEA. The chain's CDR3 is CSVLFLGLLAGYTF. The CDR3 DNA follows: TGCAGCGTATTGTTCTTGGGGTTGTTGGCTGGCTACACCTTC.

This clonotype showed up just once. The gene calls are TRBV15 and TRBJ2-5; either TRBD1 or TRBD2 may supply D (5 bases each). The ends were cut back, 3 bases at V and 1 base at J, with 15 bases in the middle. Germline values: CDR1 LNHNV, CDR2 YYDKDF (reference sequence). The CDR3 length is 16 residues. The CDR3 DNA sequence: TGTGCCACCAGCAGTTTGGGACGCCATACCCAAGAGACCCAGTACTTC. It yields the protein CATSSLGRHTQETQYF. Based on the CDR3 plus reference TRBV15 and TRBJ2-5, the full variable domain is DAMVIQNPRYQVTQFGKPVTLSCSQTLNHNVMYWYQQKSSQAPKLLFHYYDKDFNNEADTPDNFQSRRPNTSFCFLDIRSPGLGDTAMYLCATSSLGRHTQETQYFGPGTRLLVL.

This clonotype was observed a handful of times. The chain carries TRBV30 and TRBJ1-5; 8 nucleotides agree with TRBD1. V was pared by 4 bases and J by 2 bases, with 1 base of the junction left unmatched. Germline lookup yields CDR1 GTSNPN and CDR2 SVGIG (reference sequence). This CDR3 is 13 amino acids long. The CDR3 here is CAWKQGGNQPQHF. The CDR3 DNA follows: TGTGCCTGGAAACAGGGGGGCAATCAGCCCCAGCATTTT. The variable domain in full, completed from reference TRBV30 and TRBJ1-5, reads SQTIHQWPATLVQPVGSPLSLECTVEGTSNPNLYWYRQAAGRGLQLLFYSVGIGQISSEVPQNLSASRPQDRQFILSSKKLLLSDSGFYLCAWKQGGNQPQHFGDGTRLSIL.

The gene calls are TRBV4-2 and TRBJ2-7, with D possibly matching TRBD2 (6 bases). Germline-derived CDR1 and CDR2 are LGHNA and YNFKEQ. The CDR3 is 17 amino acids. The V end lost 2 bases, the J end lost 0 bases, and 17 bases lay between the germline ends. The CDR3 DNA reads TGTGCCAGCAGCCAACCCCCCGTGGGGGGAACCTCCTACGAGCAGTACTTC. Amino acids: CASSQPPVGGTSYEQYF.

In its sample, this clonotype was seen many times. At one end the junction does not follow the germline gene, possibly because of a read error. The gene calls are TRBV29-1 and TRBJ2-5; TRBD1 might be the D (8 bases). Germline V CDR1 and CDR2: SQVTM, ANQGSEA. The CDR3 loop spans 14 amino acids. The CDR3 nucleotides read TGCAGCGTCGAAGGGAGGGACAGGCGGGAGACCCAGTACTTC. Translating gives CSVEGRDRRETQYF.